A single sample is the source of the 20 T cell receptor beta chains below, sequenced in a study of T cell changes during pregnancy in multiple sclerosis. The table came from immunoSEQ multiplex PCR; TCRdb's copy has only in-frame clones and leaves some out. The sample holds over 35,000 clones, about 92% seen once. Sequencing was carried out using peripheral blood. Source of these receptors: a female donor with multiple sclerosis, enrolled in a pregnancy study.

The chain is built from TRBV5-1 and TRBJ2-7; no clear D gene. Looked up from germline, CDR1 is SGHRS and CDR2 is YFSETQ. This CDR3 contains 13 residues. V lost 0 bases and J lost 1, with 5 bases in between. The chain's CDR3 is CASSLAGSYEQYF. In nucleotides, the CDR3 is TGCGCCAGCAGCTTGGCAGGTTCCTACGAGCAGTACTTC.

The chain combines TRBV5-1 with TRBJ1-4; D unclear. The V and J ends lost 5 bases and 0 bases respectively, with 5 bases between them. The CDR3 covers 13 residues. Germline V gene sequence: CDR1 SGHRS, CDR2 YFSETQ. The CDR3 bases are TGCGCCAGCAGGTTTACAACTAATGAAAAACTGTTTTTT. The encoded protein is CASRFTTNEKLFF.

CDR3 sequence (DNA): TGCAGCGGATGGACTAGCGGGAGTTTCCATGAGCAGTTCTTC. Encoded protein: CSGWTSGSFHEQFF. The genes are TRBV29-1 and TRBJ2-1, with 13 nucleotides matching TRBD2. The germline V gene encodes CDR1 SQVTM and CDR2 ANQGSEA. Germline trimming cut 7 bases from V and 8 bases from J; bases unmatched to any gene: 8. This CDR3 has 14 amino acids.

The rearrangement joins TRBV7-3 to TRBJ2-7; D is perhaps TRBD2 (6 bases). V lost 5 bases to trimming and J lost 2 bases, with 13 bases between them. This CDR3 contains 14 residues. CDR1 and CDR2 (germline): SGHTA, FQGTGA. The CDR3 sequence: CASSLGTATYEQYF. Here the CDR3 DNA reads TGTGCCAGCAGCCTCGGGACTGCAACCTACGAGCAGTACTTC.

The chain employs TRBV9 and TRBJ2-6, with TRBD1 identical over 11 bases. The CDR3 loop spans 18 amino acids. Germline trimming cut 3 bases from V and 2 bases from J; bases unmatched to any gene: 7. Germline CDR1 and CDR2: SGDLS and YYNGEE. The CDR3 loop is CASSDRTGGFPGANVLTF. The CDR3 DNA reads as TGTGCCAGCAGCGACCGGACAGGGGGCTTTCCTGGGGCCAACGTCCTGACTTTC.

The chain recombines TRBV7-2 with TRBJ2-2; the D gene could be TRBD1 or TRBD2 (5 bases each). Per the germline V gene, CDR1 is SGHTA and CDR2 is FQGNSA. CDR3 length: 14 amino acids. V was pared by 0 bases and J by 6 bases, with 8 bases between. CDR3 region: CASSLAKGPGELFF. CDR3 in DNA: TGTGCCAGCAGCTTAGCGAAGGGACCCGGGGAGCTGTTTTTT.

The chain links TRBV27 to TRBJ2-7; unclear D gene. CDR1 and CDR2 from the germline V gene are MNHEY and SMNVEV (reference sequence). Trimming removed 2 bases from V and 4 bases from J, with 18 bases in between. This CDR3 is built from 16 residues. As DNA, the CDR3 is TGTGCCAGCAGTTTACGAGCTCCTCACCTGTTGTACGAGCAGTACTTC. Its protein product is CASSLRAPHLLYEQYF.

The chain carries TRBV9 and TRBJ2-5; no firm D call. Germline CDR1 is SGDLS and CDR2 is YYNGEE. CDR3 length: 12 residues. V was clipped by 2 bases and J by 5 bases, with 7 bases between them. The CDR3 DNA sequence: TGTGCCAGCAGCGTTCCCTCCGAGACCCAGTACTTC. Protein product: CASSVPSETQYF.

The CDR3 nucleotides are TGTGCCAGCAGCCGAGGGGGCTCGGGCACCGGGGAGCTGTTTTTT. Protein: CASSRGGSGTGELFF. J is TRBJ2-2 and V is TRBV6-5, with TRBD1 identical over 7 bases. V dropped 6 bases and J dropped 4; count of bases not matched to a gene: 8. This CDR3 spans 15 amino acids. Germline values: CDR1 MNHEY, CDR2 SVGAGI.

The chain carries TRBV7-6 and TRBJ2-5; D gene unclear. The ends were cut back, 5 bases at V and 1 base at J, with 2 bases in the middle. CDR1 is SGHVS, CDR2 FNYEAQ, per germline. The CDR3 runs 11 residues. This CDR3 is CASSSQETQYF. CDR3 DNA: TGTGCCAGCAGCAGCCAAGAGACCCAGTACTTC.

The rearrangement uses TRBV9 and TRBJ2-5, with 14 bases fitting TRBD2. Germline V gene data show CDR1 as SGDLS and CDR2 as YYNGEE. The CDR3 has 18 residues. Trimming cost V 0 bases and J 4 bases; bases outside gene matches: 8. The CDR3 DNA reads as TGTGCCAGCAGCGTAGCGGGACTAGCGGGAGCCATGGGAGAGACCCAGTACTTC. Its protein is CASSVAGLAGAMGETQYF.

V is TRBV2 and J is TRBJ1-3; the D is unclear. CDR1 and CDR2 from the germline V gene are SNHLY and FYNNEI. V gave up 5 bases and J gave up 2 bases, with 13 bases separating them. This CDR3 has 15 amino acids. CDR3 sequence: CASSLLLGTGNTIYF. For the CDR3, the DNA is TGTGCCAGCAGTCTCCTACTAGGTACTGGAAACACCATATATTTT. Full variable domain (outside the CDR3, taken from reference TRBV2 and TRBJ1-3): EPEVTQTPSHQVTQMGQEVILRCVPISNHLYFYWYRQILGQKVEFLVSFYNNEISEKSEIFDDQFSVERPDGSNFTLKIRSTKLEDSAMYFCASSLLLGTGNTIYFGEGSWLTVV.

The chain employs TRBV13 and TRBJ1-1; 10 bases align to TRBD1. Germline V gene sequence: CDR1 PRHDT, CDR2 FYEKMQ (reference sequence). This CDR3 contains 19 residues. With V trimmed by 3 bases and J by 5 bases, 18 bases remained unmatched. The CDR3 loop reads CASSFLFTPRDRGFTEAFF. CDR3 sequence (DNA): TGTGCCAGCAGCTTCCTTTTCACCCCGCGGGACAGGGGATTTACTGAAGCTTTCTTT. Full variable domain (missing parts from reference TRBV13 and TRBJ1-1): AAGVIQSPRHLIKEKRETATLKCYPIPRHDTVYWYQQGPGQDPQFLISFYEKMQSDKGSIPDRFSAQQFSDYHSELNMSSLELGDSALYFCASSFLFTPRDRGFTEAFFGQGTRLTVV.

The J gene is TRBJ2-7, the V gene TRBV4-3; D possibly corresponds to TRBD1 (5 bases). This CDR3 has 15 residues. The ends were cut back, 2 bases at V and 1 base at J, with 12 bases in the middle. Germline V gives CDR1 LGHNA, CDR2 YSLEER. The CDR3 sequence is CASSQLGQGSYEQYF. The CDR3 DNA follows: TGCGCCAGCAGCCAATTGGGCCAGGGTTCCTACGAGCAGTACTTC.

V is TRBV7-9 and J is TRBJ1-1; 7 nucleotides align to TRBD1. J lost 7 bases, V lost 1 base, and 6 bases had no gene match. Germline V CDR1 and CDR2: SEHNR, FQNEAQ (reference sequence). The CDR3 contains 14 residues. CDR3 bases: TGTGCCAGCAGCTTAGTCTTAGGGGGCGATGAAGCTTTCTTT. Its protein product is CASSLVLGGDEAFF.

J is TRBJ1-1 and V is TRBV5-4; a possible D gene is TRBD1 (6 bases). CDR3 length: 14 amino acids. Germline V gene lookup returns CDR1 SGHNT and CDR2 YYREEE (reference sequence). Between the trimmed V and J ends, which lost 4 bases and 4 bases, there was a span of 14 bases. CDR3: CASSAYTGSTEAFF. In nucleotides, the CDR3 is TGTGCCAGCAGCGCATACACAGGGAGCACTGAAGCTTTCTTT. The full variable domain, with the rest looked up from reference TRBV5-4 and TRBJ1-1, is ETGVTQSPTHLIKTRGQQVTLRCSSQSGHNTVSWYQQALGQGPQFIFQYYREEENGRGNFPPRFSGLQFPNYSSELNVNALELDDSALYLCASSAYTGSTEAFFGQGTRLTVV.

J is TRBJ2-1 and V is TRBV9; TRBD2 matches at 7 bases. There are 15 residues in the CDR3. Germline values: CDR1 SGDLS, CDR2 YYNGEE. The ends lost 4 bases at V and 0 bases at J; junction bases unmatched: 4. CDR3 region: CASSRSGSSYNEQFF. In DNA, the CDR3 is TGTGCCAGCAGCCGTAGCGGGTCCTCCTACAATGAGCAGTTCTTC.

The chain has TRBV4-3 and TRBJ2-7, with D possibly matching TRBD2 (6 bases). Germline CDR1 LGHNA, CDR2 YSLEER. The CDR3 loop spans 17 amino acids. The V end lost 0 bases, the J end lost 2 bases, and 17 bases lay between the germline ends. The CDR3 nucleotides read TGCGCCAGCAGCCAAGATACATCCCGGGAGCTCCCCTACGAGCAGTACTTC. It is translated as CASSQDTSRELPYEQYF.

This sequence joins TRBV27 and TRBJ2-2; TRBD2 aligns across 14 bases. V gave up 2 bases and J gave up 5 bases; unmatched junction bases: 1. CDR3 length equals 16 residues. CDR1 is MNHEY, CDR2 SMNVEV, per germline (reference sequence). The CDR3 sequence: CASSLGTSGRTGELFF. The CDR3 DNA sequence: TGTGCCAGCAGTTTAGGGACTAGCGGGAGAACCGGGGAGCTGTTTTTT.

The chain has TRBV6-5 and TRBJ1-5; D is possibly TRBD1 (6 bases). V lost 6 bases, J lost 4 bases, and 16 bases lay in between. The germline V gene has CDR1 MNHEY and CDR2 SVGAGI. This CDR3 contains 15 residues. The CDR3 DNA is TGTGCCAGCAGCTCCGGGCAGGGGATAAATCAGCCCCAGCATTTT. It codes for CASSSGQGINQPQHF.